The rows below give T cell receptor beta chains drawn from one sample of a study of regulatory T cells in long-lasting Graves disease. TCRdb redid the calling of the multiplex PCR reads with MiXCR, one entry per CDR3 protein. The sample has about 610,000 distinct CDR3 sequences; about 16% are singletons. The same data also contributed to another study, on T cells in Graves' hyperthyroidism and ophthalmopathy.

The input for sequencing was peripheral blood mononuclear cells (PBMCs), taken at new diagnosis, from a patient treated with antithyroid drugs. The receptor source for this set is a man younger than 35 with Graves disease. Both conserved end residues are part of each CDR3. The D gene is left open where the match is weak. Part of the rows lack a size; the others show once, few, many or a class for expanded clones.

NA	TRBV5-1	TRBJ2-3	few	TGCGCCAGCAGCTCCGGGTCGGGCGGTAGCACAGATACGCAGTATTTT	CASSSGSGGSTDTQYF
TRBD1	TRBV7-2	TRBJ1-2	few	TGTGCCAGCAGCTTGGGCCGACAGGGCCTTTTTAACTATGGCTACACCTTC	CASSLGRQGLFNYGYTF
NA	TRBV5-1	TRBJ1-1	many	TGCGCCAGCAGCTTGATGACGAGGGCTGAAGCTTTCTTT	CASSLMTRAEAFF
TRBD2	TRBV7-2	TRBJ2-1	NA	TGTGCCAGCAGTGGCCTCGCCGGGACTAGCGGCAATGAGCAGTTCTTC	CASSGLAGTSGNEQFF
NA	TRBV27	TRBJ2-5	NA	TGTGCCAGCAGTTTACGCCCCCAAGAGACCCAGTACTTC	CASSLRPQETQYF
NA	TRBV20-1	TRBJ2-3	many	TGCAGTGCGACAGGAAGCGGTACAGATACGCAGTATTTT	CSATGSGTDTQYF
NA	TRBV28	TRBJ2-7	many	TGTGCCAGCAGTCAGGAGGACGAGCAGTACTTC	CASSQEDEQYF
TRBD1	TRBV7-9	TRBJ1-6	NA	TGTGCCAGCAGCTTAGGGGACAGGATCCACTTT	CASSLGDRIHF
TRBD1	TRBV4-1	TRBJ2-7	NA	TGCGCCAGCAGCCAAGAAAACCCCGGACAGGGGGCGTGGGGGCAGTACTTC	CASSQENPGQGAWGQYF
NA	TRBV11-2	TRBJ2-7	NA	TGTGCCAGCAGCTTCCTAAACGAGCAGTACTTC	CASSFLNEQYF
TRBD2	TRBV6-2/TRBV6-3	TRBJ2-7	few	TGTGCCAGCAGTCGGGACTACTCCTACGAGCAGCACTTC	CASSRDYSYEQHF
TRBD1	TRBV30	TRBJ1-2	NA	TGTGCCTGGATGACAGGGGCGGGTGGCTACACCTTC	CAWMTGAGGYTF
NA	TRBV19	TRBJ1-2	NA	TGTGCCAGTAGTATGCGGTCGAACGCCGGGCAGCCCGGGACCAGGGGCTACACCTTC	CASSMRSNAGQPGTRGYTF
NA	TRBV30	TRBJ1-5	few	TGTGCCTGGAGTCCCGGGACAAGGACCGATCAGCCCCAGCATTTT	CAWSPGTRTDQPQHF
NA	TRBV7-3	TRBJ2-3	NA	TGTGCCAGCAGCAAGGGGGGAACTCGCACAGATACGCAGTATTTT	CASSKGGTRTDTQYF
NA	TRBV5-1	TRBJ2-5	many	TGCGCCAGCAGCTTGGAGGCGGGAGAGACCCAGTACTTC	CASSLEAGETQYF
TRBD2	TRBV5-1	TRBJ2-1	many	TGCGCCAGCAGCTCCCCCCCGGGACTAGTACCGGTCTACAATGAGCAGTTCTTC	CASSSPPGLVPVYNEQFF
NA	TRBV20-1	TRBJ2-7	many	TGCAGTTCCGCGACCCTAGGACTGGAAAGGGACGAGCAGTACTTC	CSSATLGLERDEQYF
NA	TRBV13	TRBJ2-7	NA	TGTGCCAGCAGCCGGGGTTCTGGGGAGCAGTACTTC	CASSRGSGEQYF
TRBD2	TRBV7-2	TRBJ2-3	NA	TGTGCCAGCAGCCGCGAGTGGGAGCGGGAGATTGATACGCAGTATTTT	CASSREWEREIDTQYF
NA	TRBV9	TRBJ2-5	NA	TGTGCCAGCAGCCCTCGTTTAGAAGAGACCCAGTACTTC	CASSPRLEETQYF
NA	TRBV27	TRBJ2-7	many	TGTGCCAGCAGTTTCGGGGCCAGGGTCTACGAGCAGTACTTC	CASSFGARVYEQYF
TRBD2	TRBV3-1	TRBJ2-7	few	TGTGCCAGCAGCCAAGTAGCGGGAGGCCGCTACGAGCAGTACTTC	CASSQVAGGRYEQYF
TRBD2	TRBV5-1	TRBJ2-3	NA	TGTGCCAGCAGTTGGACTAGTTCTATCGATACGCAGTATTTT	CASSWTSSIDTQYF
TRBD2	TRBV28	TRBJ2-5	many	TGTGCCAGCAGTTTATCGGTAGCGGGAGTAGGAGAGACCCAGTACTTC	CASSLSVAGVGETQYF
TRBD1	TRBV27	TRBJ2-1	NA	TGTGCCAGCAGTTTGGTCCGGGACAGGGACAATGAGCAGTTCTTC	CASSLVRDRDNEQFF
NA	TRBV20-1	TRBJ2-4	many	TGCAGTGCTAGTAAGGGGGGTGACATTCAGTACTTC	CSASKGGDIQYF
NA	TRBV28	TRBJ1-2	few	TGTGCCAGCACGCAAGGGACAACTGGCTACACCTTC	CASTQGTTGYTF
NA	TRBV11-2	TRBJ2-6	few	TGTGCCAGCAGCTCTGCTGGGGCCAACGTCCTGACTTTC	CASSSAGANVLTF
NA	TRBV20-1	TRBJ1-6	NA	TGCAGTGCTAGAGAAGGGCATGGGAATTCACCCCTCCACTTT	CSAREGHGNSPLHF
NA	TRBV20-1	TRBJ1-1	many	TGCAGTGCACAAATGGCGGCTAGAGCTTTCTTT	CSAQMAARAFF
TRBD1	TRBV7-9	TRBJ1-6	few	TGTGCCAGCAGTTACGCCGGGGACAGGGTTGGACCCCTCCACTTT	CASSYAGDRVGPLHF
NA	TRBV4-1	TRBJ1-2	NA	TGCGCCAGCAGCCTGGACCGGGGGCAGGGACATGGCTACACCTTC	CASSLDRGQGHGYTF
NA	TRBV2	TRBJ1-2	many	TGTGCCAGCAGACTTGGGACCCACTCTAACTATGGCTACACCTTC	CASRLGTHSNYGYTF
TRBD1	TRBV9	TRBJ1-2	NA	TGTGCCAGCAGAGACGGGACAGCCTATGGCTACACCTTC	CASRDGTAYGYTF
NA	TRBV27	TRBJ1-1	many	TGTGCCAGCAGACGGGGACTGGAGAACACTGAAGCTTTCTTT	CASRRGLENTEAFF
TRBD2	TRBV25-1	TRBJ2-3	few	TGTGCCAGCAGTAGGACTAGCGGTAGACATGCGCAGTATTTT	CASSRTSGRHAQYF
NA	TRBV9	TRBJ1-1	NA	TGTGCCAGCAGCGTCTCAGGGTTGAACACTGAAGCTTTCTTT	CASSVSGLNTEAFF
TRBD2	TRBV12-3/TRBV12-4	TRBJ2-1	many	TGTGCCAGCAGGAACGGGGAGGGGACTAGCGAGTACAATGAGCAGTTCTTC	CASRNGEGTSEYNEQFF
NA	TRBV25-1	TRBJ2-7	NA	TGTGCCAGCAGTGAAAGCTACTACGAGCAGTACTTC	CASSESYYEQYF
NA	TRBV6-5	TRBJ2-3	many	TGTGCCAGCAGTTACCGACAATTAGATACGCAGTATTTT	CASSYRQLDTQYF
NA	TRBV4-2	TRBJ2-7	NA	TGTGCCAGCAGCCAAGATTTCCAGGGAGTCGAGCAGTACTTC	CASSQDFQGVEQYF
NA	TRBV5-1	TRBJ1-1	NA	TGCGCCAGCAGCCCATTCGCGGCCCCTGAAGCTTTCTTT	CASSPFAAPEAFF
NA	TRBV7-9	TRBJ2-7	NA	TGTGCCAGCAGCTCAGGACAACACGAGCAGTACTTC	CASSSGQHEQYF
NA	TRBV7-9	TRBJ2-7	many	TGTGCCAGCAGCTTAGCGGGTATACGGGGGCTGTACGAGCAGTACTTC	CASSLAGIRGLYEQYF
NA	TRBV20-1	TRBJ1-1	many	TGCAGTGCTAGAGGGACGGAGAACACTGAAGCTTTCTTT	CSARGTENTEAFF
NA	TRBV7-9	TRBJ2-7	NA	TGTGCCAGCAGCCTCGCAGGGCGGACCTACGAGCAGTACTTC	CASSLAGRTYEQYF
NA	TRBV7-2	TRBJ2-7	many	TGTGCCAGCAGCCTATATGTACAGGGTCACGAGCAGTACTTC	CASSLYVQGHEQYF
TRBD2	TRBV5-5	TRBJ2-2	many	TGTGCCAGCAGCTTGCTAGCGGGAGAAACCGGGGAGCTGTTTTTT	CASSLLAGETGELFF
TRBD2	TRBV6-2/TRBV6-3	TRBJ2-7	many	TGTGCCAGCAAACCCGGGACTAGCGGGAACTACGAGCAGTACTTC	CASKPGTSGNYEQYF
TRBD1	TRBV20-1	TRBJ2-7	many	TGCAGTGCTAGAGATCGGACAGGGACCATCTACGAGCAGTACTTC	CSARDRTGTIYEQYF
TRBD2	TRBV19	TRBJ2-7	few	TGTGCCAAAAAGGAAGTAGTGAGCGGGAGTAAGGGTGAGCAGTACTTC	CAKKEVVSGSKGEQYF
TRBD2	TRBV7-3	TRBJ2-3	many	TGTGCCAGCAGCTTAAGGCTAGCGGGAGGATCAGATACGCAGTATTTT	CASSLRLAGGSDTQYF
TRBD2	TRBV29-1	TRBJ2-1	many	TGCAGCGCCGAATTAGAACTAGCGGGAGTCCTTGAGCAGTTCTTC	CSAELELAGVLEQFF